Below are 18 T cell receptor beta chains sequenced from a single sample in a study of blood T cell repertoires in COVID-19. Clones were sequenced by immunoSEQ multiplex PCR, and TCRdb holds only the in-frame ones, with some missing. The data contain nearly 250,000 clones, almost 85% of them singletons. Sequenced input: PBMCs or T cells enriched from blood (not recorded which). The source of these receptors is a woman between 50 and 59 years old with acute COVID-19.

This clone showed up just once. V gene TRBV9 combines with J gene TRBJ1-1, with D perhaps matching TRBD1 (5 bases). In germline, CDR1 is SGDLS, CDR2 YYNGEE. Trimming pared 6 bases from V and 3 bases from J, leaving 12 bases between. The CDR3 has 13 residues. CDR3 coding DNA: TGTGCCAGCAACGGGGGGGAGGACACTGAAGCTTTCTTT. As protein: CASNGGEDTEAFF. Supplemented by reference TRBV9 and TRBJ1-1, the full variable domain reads DSGVTQTPKHLITATGQRVTLRCSPRSGDLSVYWYQQSLDQGLQFLIQYYNGEERAKGNILERFSAQQFPDLHSELNLSSLELGDSALYFCASNGGEDTEAFFGQGTRLTVV.

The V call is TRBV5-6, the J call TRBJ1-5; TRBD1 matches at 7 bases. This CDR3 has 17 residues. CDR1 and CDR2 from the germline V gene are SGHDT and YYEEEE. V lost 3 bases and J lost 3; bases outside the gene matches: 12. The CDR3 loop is CASSSQRGRGINQPQHF. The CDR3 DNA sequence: TGTGCCAGCAGCTCTCAGCGTGGCAGGGGGATCAATCAGCCCCAGCATTTT.

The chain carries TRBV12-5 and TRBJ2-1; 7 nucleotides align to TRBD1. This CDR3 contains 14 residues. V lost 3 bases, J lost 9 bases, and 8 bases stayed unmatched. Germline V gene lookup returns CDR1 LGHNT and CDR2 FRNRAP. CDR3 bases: TGTGCTAGTGGTTTCGGGACAGAATATCCTGAGCAGTTCTTC. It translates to CASGFGTEYPEQFF.

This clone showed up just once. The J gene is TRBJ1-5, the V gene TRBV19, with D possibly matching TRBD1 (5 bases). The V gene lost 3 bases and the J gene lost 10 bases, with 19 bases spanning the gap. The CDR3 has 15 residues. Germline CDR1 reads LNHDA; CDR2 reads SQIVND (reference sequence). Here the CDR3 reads CASSINLGQGRPQHF. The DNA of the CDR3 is TGTGCCAGTAGTATTAATCTGGGGCAGGGTCGTCCCCAGCATTTT.

This chain's CDR3 is CASSPSVDNEQFF. The CDR3 DNA reads TGTGCCAGCTCACCATCGGTGGACAATGAGCAGTTCTTC. V is TRBV18 and J is TRBJ2-1; D is ambiguous. Per germline, CDR1 KGHSH and CDR2 LQKENI. V gave up 2 bases and J gave up 5 bases, with 7 bases separating them. The CDR3 extends over 13 amino acids.

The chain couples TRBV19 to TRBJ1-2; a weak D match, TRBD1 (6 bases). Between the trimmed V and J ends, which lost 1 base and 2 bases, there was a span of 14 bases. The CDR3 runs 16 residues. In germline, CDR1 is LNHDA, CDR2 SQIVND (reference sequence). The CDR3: CASSIGITGNNYGYTF. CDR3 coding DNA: TGTGCCAGTAGTATAGGAATAACAGGGAACAACTATGGCTACACCTTC.

In nucleotides, the CDR3 is TGTGCCAGCAGCCCAGACTCGAGGACAGCTAACTATGGCTACACCTTC. Encoded protein: CASSPDSRTANYGYTF. The chain employs TRBV3-1 (or the pseudogene TRBV3-2) and TRBJ1-2; D may be TRBD1 (6 bases). CDR3 length: 16 residues. Trimming removed 4 bases from V and 0 bases from J, with 15 bases in between. Germline V CDR1 and CDR2: LGHDT, YNNKEL (reference sequence).

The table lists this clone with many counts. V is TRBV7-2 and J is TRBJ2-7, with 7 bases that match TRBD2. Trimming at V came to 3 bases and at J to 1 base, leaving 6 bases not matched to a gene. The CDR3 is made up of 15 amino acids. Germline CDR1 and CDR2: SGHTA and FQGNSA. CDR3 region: CASSFGEGSSYEQYF. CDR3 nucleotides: TGTGCCAGCAGCTTCGGGGAGGGTAGTTCCTACGAGCAGTACTTC. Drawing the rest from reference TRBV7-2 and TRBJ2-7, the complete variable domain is GAGVSQSPSNKVTEKGKDVELRCDPISGHTALYWYRQSLGQGLEFLIYFQGNSAPDKSGLPSDRFSAERTGGSVSTLTIQRTQQEDSAVYLCASSFGEGSSYEQYFGPGTRLTVT.

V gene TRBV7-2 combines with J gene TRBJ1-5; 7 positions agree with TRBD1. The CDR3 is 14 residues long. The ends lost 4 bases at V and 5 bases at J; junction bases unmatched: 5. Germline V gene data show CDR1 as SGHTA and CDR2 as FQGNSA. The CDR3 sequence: CASSYRQGDQPQHF. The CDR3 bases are TGTGCCAGCAGCTACCGACAGGGTGATCAGCCCCAGCATTTT.

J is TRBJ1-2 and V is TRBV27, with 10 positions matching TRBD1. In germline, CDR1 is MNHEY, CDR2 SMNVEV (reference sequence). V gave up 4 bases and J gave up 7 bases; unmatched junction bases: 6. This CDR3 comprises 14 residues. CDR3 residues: CASSSPGQGIGYTF. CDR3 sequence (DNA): TGTGCCAGCAGTTCCCCGGGACAGGGGATTGGCTACACCTTC.

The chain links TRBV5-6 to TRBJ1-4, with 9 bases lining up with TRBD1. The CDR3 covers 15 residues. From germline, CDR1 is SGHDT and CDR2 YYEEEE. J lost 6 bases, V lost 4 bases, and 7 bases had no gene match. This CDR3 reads CASSLKQGAYEKLFF. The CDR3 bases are TGTGCCAGCAGCCTCAAACAGGGGGCCTATGAAAAACTGTTTTTT.

The CDR3 is CASSLAASRYTF. As DNA, the CDR3 is TGTGCCAGCAGTTTGGCAGCGAGTCGCTACACCTTC. This sequence joins TRBV12-3 or TRBV12-4 and TRBJ1-2; D unclear. Trimming shortened V by 3 bases and J by 9 bases, and 11 bases separated the two germline ends. This CDR3 contains 12 residues.

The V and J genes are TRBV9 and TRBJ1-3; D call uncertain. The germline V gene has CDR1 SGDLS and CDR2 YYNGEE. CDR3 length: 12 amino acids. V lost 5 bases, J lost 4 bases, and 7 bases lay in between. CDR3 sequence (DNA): TGTGCCAGCAGTGATACAGGAAACACCATATATTTT. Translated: CASSDTGNTIYF.

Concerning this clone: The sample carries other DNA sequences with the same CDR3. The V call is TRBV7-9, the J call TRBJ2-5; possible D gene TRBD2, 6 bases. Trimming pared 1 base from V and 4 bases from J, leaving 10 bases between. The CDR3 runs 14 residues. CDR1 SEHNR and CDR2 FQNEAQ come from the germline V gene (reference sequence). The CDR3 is CASSLGGVGETQYF. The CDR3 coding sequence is TGTGCCAGCAGCTTAGGGGGGGTTGGAGAGACCCAGTACTTC.

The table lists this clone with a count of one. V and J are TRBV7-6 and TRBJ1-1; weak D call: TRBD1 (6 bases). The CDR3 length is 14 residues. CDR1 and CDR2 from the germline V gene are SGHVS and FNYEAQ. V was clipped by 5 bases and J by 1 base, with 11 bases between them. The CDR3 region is CASSQRTANTEAFF. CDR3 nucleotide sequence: TGTGCCAGCAGCCAAAGGACAGCGAACACTGAAGCTTTCTTT.

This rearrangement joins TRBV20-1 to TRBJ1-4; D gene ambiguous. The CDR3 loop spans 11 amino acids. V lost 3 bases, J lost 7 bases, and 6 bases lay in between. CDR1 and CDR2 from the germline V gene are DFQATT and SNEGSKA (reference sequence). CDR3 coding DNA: TGCAGTGCTAGCTCCGTTGAAAAACTGTTTTTT. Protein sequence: CSASSVEKLFF.

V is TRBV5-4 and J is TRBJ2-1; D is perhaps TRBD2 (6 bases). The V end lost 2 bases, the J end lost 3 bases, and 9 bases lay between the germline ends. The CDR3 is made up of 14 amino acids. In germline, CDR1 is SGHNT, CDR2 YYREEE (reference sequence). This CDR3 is CASSLRGNYNEQFF. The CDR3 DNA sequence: TGTGCCAGCAGCTTACGGGGGAACTACAATGAGCAGTTCTTC.

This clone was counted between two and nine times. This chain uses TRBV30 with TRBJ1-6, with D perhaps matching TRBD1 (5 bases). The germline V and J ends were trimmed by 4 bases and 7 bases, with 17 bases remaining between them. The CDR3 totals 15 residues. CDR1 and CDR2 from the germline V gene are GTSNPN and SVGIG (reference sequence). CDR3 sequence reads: CAWNPGGVRNSPLHF. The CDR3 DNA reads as TGTGCCTGGAACCCGGGGGGAGTTCGGAATTCACCCCTCCACTTT. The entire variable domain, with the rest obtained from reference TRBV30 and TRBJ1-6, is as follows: SQTIHQWPATLVQPVGSPLSLECTVEGTSNPNLYWYRQAAGRGLQLLFYSVGIGQISSEVPQNLSASRPQDRQFILSSKKLLLSDSGFYLCAWNPGGVRNSPLHFGNGTRLTVT.